The sequence of this TCR beta chain was determined in a study of blood T cell repertoires in COVID-19. Study-level information: The cDNA or gDNA used as material had been derived from T cells, B-cell-depleted T cells, or PBMCs.

Deletions cut 1 base from V and 3 bases from J, with 7 bases between. The length of the CDR3 is 14 residues. Germline V gene data show CDR1 as MNHEY and CDR2 as SVGEGT. The assay was immunoSEQ multiplex PCR, and TCRdb's table has in-frame clones only and misses some. Of 110,000 to 150,000 clones detected, approximately 90% appear once; the ten largest clones hold around 3%. This rearrangement joins TRBV6-2 or TRBV6-3 to TRBJ1-5; D remains unclear. The sample taken for sequencing was peripheral blood. The sequence was obtained from a man aged 60 to 75 with active or convalescent COVID-19. CDR3 region: CASSYFGNNQPQHF. In DNA, the CDR3 is TGTGCCAGCAGTTACTTCGGGAACAATCAGCCCCAGCATTTT.